The present T cell receptor beta chain was sequenced within a study of blood T cell repertoires in COVID-19. CDR1 is PRHDT and CDR2 is FYEKMQ in the germline V gene (reference sequence). V lost 2 bases and J lost 2; bases outside the gene matches: 2. The CDR3 has 15 residues. Authors' data handling: Researchers report that nucleated cell counts were estimated from reference gene primer amplification. Profiling relied on immunoSEQ multiplex PCR, and the TCRdb table lists in-frame clones only, not all of them. D and trimming come from the DNA, and the V and J calls and clone size come from that table. The sample has 80,000 to 100,000 clones, less than 85% seen once.

The sequence derives from a man between 65 and 85 years old with active or convalescent COVID-19. The chain uses TRBV13 and TRBJ1-3, with 8 nucleotides matching TRBD1. Sample: peripheral blood. The CDR3 region is CASSLKQGAGNTIYF. The CDR3 bases are TGTGCCAGCAGCTTAAAACAGGGGGCTGGAAACACCATATATTTT. Complete variable domain (other parts from reference TRBV13 and TRBJ1-3): AAGVIQSPRHLIKEKRETATLKCYPIPRHDTVYWYQQGPGQDPQFLISFYEKMQSDKGSIPDRFSAQQFSDYHSELNMSSLELGDSALYFCASSLKQGAGNTIYFGEGSWLTVV.